Below, 16 T cell receptor beta chains from the same sample are listed, as sequenced in a study of cytomegalovirus exposure and HLA in healthy donors. Amplification used 60 Vbeta primers and 13 Jbeta primers. TCRdb's copy holds only in-frame clones and misses some; the assay was immunoSEQ multiplex PCR. The sample records 90,000 to 140,000 clones, 75% being singletons. Material for sequencing was PBMCs. These receptors were taken from a man in his forties or fifties in good health and CMV-seronegative.

The chain links TRBV12-5 to TRBJ1-4; no definite D call. V was clipped by 5 bases and J by 0 bases, with 7 bases between them. Germline V gene data show CDR1 as LGHNT and CDR2 as FRNRAP. There are 14 residues in the CDR3. As DNA, the CDR3 is TGTGCTAGTGGTGGGAGTACAACTAATGAAAAACTGTTTTTT. Translation gives CASGGSTTNEKLFF.

This chain uses TRBV27 with TRBJ2-7, with D possibly matching TRBD2 (5 bases). This CDR3 has 16 residues. V was trimmed by 5 bases and J by 1 base, leaving 18 bases between them. Germline V CDR1 and CDR2: MNHEY, SMNVEV (reference sequence). The CDR3 coding sequence is TGTGCCAGCAGTCCCTCGCCGGCCGGGGTTTCCTACGAGCAGTACTTC. It specifies CASSPSPAGVSYEQYF.

This chain joins TRBV2 and TRBJ2-1; 13 bases are shared with TRBD2. Trimming removed 5 bases from V and 0 bases from J; junction bases left unmatched: 1. CDR3 length: 16 amino acids. Per the germline V gene, CDR1 is SNHLY and CDR2 is FYNNEI. For the CDR3, the DNA is TGTGCCAGCAGTAGGACTAGCGGGAGCTCCTACAATGAGCAGTTCTTC. Its protein product is CASSRTSGSSYNEQFF.

The V call is TRBV6-1, the J call TRBJ1-5, with 7 bases that match TRBD1. The V gene end was trimmed by 4 bases and the J gene end by 4 bases; junction bases not matched to a gene: 10. The CDR3 totals 16 residues. Per germline, CDR1 MNHNS and CDR2 SASEGT. This chain's CDR3 is CASSVHRGISNQPQHF. As DNA, the CDR3 is TGTGCCAGCAGTGTCCACAGGGGAATCTCGAATCAGCCCCAGCATTTT.

The chain has TRBV5-1 and TRBJ1-2, with 8 positions matching TRBD1. V lost 4 bases, J lost 8 bases, and 4 bases stayed unmatched. Germline values: CDR1 SGHRS, CDR2 YFSETQ. The CDR3 is 12 amino acids. CDR3 amino acids: CASSPDRDGYTF. The CDR3 region has the DNA TGCGCCAGCAGCCCGGACAGGGACGGCTACACCTTC.

The rearrangement links TRBV6-6 to TRBJ2-2; 10 bases line up with TRBD2. J lost 5 bases, V lost 6 bases, and 9 bases had no gene match. This CDR3 is built from 16 residues. Germline V lookup: CDR1 MNHNY, CDR2 SVGAGI (reference sequence). This CDR3 reads CASRGSGGAGTGELFF. The CDR3 bases are TGTGCCAGCAGGGGAAGCGGGGGGGCAGGTACCGGGGAGCTGTTTTTT.

V is TRBV13 and J is TRBJ2-7; TRBD1 matches at 7 bases. The CDR3 has 14 amino acids. Trimming removed 2 bases from V and 3 bases from J; junction bases left unmatched: 4. Germline CDR1 and CDR2: PRHDT and FYEKMQ (reference sequence). The CDR3 loop reads CASSLFGTDYEQYF. CDR3 nucleotides: TGTGCCAGCAGCTTATTTGGGACAGACTACGAGCAGTACTTC. Together with reference TRBV13 and TRBJ2-7, the CDR3 gives the full variable domain: AAGVIQSPRHLIKEKRETATLKCYPIPRHDTVYWYQQGPGQDPQFLISFYEKMQSDKGSIPDRFSAQQFSDYHSELNMSSLELGDSALYFCASSLFGTDYEQYFGPGTRLTVT.

Only a few counts were recorded for this clone. The chain is built from TRBV5-6 and TRBJ1-6; no clear D gene. V was clipped by 2 bases and J by 0 bases, with 12 bases between them. This CDR3 has 17 residues. Germline loops: CDR1 SGHDT, CDR2 YYEEEE. CDR3 region: CASSFRVVSSYNSPLHF. The CDR3 region has the DNA TGTGCCAGCAGCTTTCGGGTGGTGAGCTCCTATAATTCACCCCTCCACTTT.

This clone has a single count. The sample carries other DNA sequences with the same CDR3. The chain carries TRBV6-6 and TRBJ1-1, with no clear D. Germline V gene data show CDR1 as MNHNY and CDR2 as SVGAGI (reference sequence). The CDR3 has 13 amino acids. The germline V and J ends were trimmed by 5 bases and 6 bases, with 13 bases remaining between them. Written as DNA, the CDR3 is TGTGCCAGCAGTCCCCCCCGCTACCCTGAAGCTTTCTTT. It specifies CASSPPRYPEAFF.

This chain links TRBV5-1 with TRBJ1-1; D unresolved. The CDR3 has 14 residues. V lost 4 bases, J lost 2 bases, and 12 bases lay in between. Looked up from germline, CDR1 is SGHRS and CDR2 is YFSETQ. The CDR3 DNA reads TGCGCCAGCAGCAAATATCAGGATAACACTGAAGCTTTCTTT. Residues: CASSKYQDNTEAFF.

The V and J genes are TRBV29-1 and TRBJ2-7; TRBD1 matches at 10 bases. The V gene's germline CDR1 is SQVTM and CDR2 ANQGSEA. Germline trimming cut 3 bases from V and 2 bases from J; bases unmatched to any gene: 4. The CDR3 is 14 amino acids. The CDR3 DNA sequence: TGCAGCGTTGAGACAGGGGGCCCTCCCTACGAGCAGTACTTC. It encodes CSVETGGPPYEQYF.

V usage is TRBV4-3 and J usage is TRBJ2-3; TRBD2 agrees at 7 bases. Germline-derived CDR1 and CDR2 are LGHNA and YSLEER. CDR3 length: 15 residues. Trimming removed 3 bases from V and 0 bases from J; junction bases left unmatched: 3. The CDR3, as DNA: TGCGCCAGCAGCCAGGGAGGGCCTAGCACAGATACGCAGTATTTT. Protein product: CASSQGGPSTDTQYF.

As to this clone: Other DNA sequences from this sample encode an identical CDR3 as well. The chain has TRBV27 and TRBJ1-2; 8 bases are shared with TRBD1. This CDR3 comprises 13 residues. Germline V gene data show CDR1 as MNHEY and CDR2 as SMNVEV (reference sequence). The V and J ends lost 10 bases and 2 bases, in that order; junction bases with no gene match: 6. The DNA for the CDR3 is TGTGCCACCCGGACAGGGTCGAACTATGGCTACACCTTC. Amino acids: CATRTGSNYGYTF.

This clone was recorded a few times. This chain joins TRBV28 and TRBJ1-1; D not certain. Trimming left V 5 bases short and J 1 base short, with 8 bases between. Germline V gene sequence: CDR1 MDHEN, CDR2 SYDVKM. CDR3 size: 13 residues. CDR3 sequence reads: CASSPTRNTEAFF. As DNA, the CDR3 is TGTGCCAGCAGTCCGACAAGGAACACTGAAGCTTTCTTT.

This sequence joins TRBV6-4 and TRBJ1-1; D uncertain. The CDR3 totals 13 residues. Germline lookup yields CDR1 MRHNA and CDR2 SNTAGT. Between the trimmed V and J ends, which lost 0 bases and 6 bases, there was a span of 8 bases. This chain's CDR3 is CASSDSSGAEAFF. The CDR3 DNA is TGTGCCAGCAGTGACTCGAGCGGGGCTGAAGCTTTCTTT.

The rearrangement joins TRBV5-6 to TRBJ2-5, with D possibly being TRBD2 (5 bases). Germline CDR1 SGHDT, CDR2 YYEEEE. The V end was cut by 0 bases, the J end by 5 bases, with 14 bases between. The CDR3 sequence is 15 residues long. CDR3 in DNA: TGTGCCAGCAGCTTGGACGGCGGGCTGAAGGAGACCCAGTACTTC. This gives the protein CASSLDGGLKETQYF.